This is a list of T cell receptor beta chains from one sample in a study of cytomegalovirus exposure and HLA in healthy donors. The table came from immunoSEQ multiplex PCR; TCRdb's copy has only in-frame clones and leaves some out. The listing records around 75,000 clones. The sequencing input was PBMCs. The source of these receptors is a middle-aged man in good health and CMV-seropositive. The CDR3 runs from the conserved cysteine through the conserved F or W. D genes are given only for firm matches.

cdr3_aa cdr3_nt cdr3_length j_call d_call v_call
CASSSTGGYEQYF TGTGCCAGCAGTTCGACAGGGGGCTACGAGCAGTACTTC 13 TRBJ2-7 TRBD1 TRBV2
CATSLTGGASGYTF TGTGCCACCAGCTTAACAGGGGGCGCGTCTGGCTACACCTTC 14 TRBJ1-2 TRBD1 TRBV15
CASSFDGAAPYGYTF TGTGCCAGCAGCTTTGATGGGGCAGCCCCTTATGGCTACACCTTC 15 TRBJ1-2 . TRBV7-9
CASSDASGSSKEQFF TGTGCCAGCAGTGACGCTAGCGGGAGTTCGAAGGAGCAGTTCTTC 15 TRBJ2-1 TRBD2 TRBV6-4
CASSPGWGGRDTEAFF TGTGCCAGCTCACCGGGTTGGGGGGGTCGAGACACTGAAGCTTTCTTT 16 TRBJ1-1 . TRBV18
CASSLVARREHEKLFF TGCGCCAGCAGCTTGGTCGCACGGAGGGAACATGAAAAACTGTTTTTT 16 TRBJ1-4 . TRBV5-1
CATSSPGQGLQETQYF TGTGCCACCAGCAGCCCGGGACAGGGGCTCCAAGAGACCCAGTACTTC 16 TRBJ2-5 TRBD1 TRBV15
CASSPSSGGTGELFF TGTGCCAGCTCGCCTTCTTCAGGGGGAACCGGGGAGCTGTTTTTT 15 TRBJ2-2 TRBD1 TRBV18
CASSLAGGEGNGYTF TGCGCCAGCAGCTTGGCCGGAGGGGAAGGCAATGGCTACACCTTC 15 TRBJ1-2 . TRBV5-1
CASSLGPPGEGQPQHF TGTGCCAGCAGTTTGGGGCCTCCGGGGGAGGGGCAGCCCCAGCATTTT 16 TRBJ1-5 . TRBV27
CASEEKLNIQYF TGTGCCAGCGAGGAAAAATTAAACATTCAGTACTTC 12 TRBJ2-4 . TRBV6-6
CASSSGTGPNTEAFF TGTGCCAGCAGCTCCGGGACAGGGCCGAACACTGAAGCTTTCTTT 15 TRBJ1-1 TRBD1 TRBV7-3
CASSEPRPNGNEQFF TGCGCCAGCAGCGAGCCCCGCCCCAATGGCAATGAGCAGTTCTTC 15 TRBJ2-1 . TRBV5-1
CASSLGTGGDNEQFF TGTGCCAGCAGCTTGGGGACAGGGGGTGACAATGAGCAGTTCTTC 15 TRBJ2-1 TRBD1 TRBV5-4
CASSEAAFGNTIYF TGTGCCAGCAGTGAAGCAGCATTTGGAAACACCATATATTTT 14 TRBJ1-3 . TRBV6-1
CASRRTTSTYEQYF TGCGCCAGCAGGAGGACTACGAGCACCTACGAGCAGTACTTC 14 TRBJ2-7 . TRBV5-1
CASSAQGRNTEAFF TGTGCCAGCAGCGCACAGGGTCGGAACACTGAAGCTTTCTTT 14 TRBJ1-1 . TRBV11-2
CASSPKLLASPGHF TGTGCCAGCAGCCCAAAGTTACTAGCGTCTCCGGGGCATTTT 14 TRBJ2-3 TRBD2 TRBV14
CASTPTPGEPQHF TGTGCCAGCACCCCTACGCCCGGTGAGCCCCAGCATTTT 13 TRBJ1-5 . TRBV6-5
CASSLRVEETQYF TGTGCCAGCAGTTTGCGCGTAGAAGAGACCCAGTACTTC 13 TRBJ2-5 . TRBV27
CASSWPDERQLYYGYTF TGTGCCAGCAGCTGGCCCGACGAGCGACAGCTCTACTATGGCTACACCTTC 17 TRBJ1-2 . TRBV5-4
CASSEGTGVSDTQYF TGTGCCAGCAGTGAAGGGACAGGGGTCTCAGATACGCAGTATTTT 15 TRBJ2-3 TRBD1 TRBV2
CASSLGTGGIYGYTF TGCGCCAGCAGCTTGGGGACAGGGGGCATCTATGGCTACACCTTC 15 TRBJ1-2 TRBD1 TRBV5-1
CASSLRTGDQPQHF TGTGCCAGCAGTCTTCGGACAGGGGATCAGCCCCAGCATTTT 14 TRBJ1-5 TRBD1 TRBV2
CASSQEPSGNNEQFF TGCGCCAGCAGCCAAGAGCCTAGCGGCAACAATGAGCAGTTCTTC 15 TRBJ2-1 TRBD2 TRBV6-5
CAWATGKGDQPQHF TGTGCCTGGGCAACAGGGAAGGGTGACCAGCCCCAGCATTTT 14 TRBJ1-5 . TRBV30
CASSYTQGTDNEQFF TGTGCCAGCAGTTACACGCAGGGCACTGACAATGAGCAGTTCTTC 15 TRBJ2-1 . TRBV6-5
CASSLYDNEQFF TGTGCCAGCAGCTTATATGACAATGAGCAGTTCTTC 12 TRBJ2-1 . TRBV7-9
CASSSLTGATNEKLFF TGTGCCAGCTCGTCCTTGACAGGGGCTACTAATGAAAAACTGTTTTTT 16 TRBJ1-4 TRBD1 TRBV18
CASSTGSEQYF TGTGCCAGCAGTACAGGGAGCGAGCAGTACTTC 11 TRBJ2-7 . TRBV11-2
CASSLTAHPKRETQYF TGTGCCAGCAGCTTAACGGCACACCCAAAGCGGGAGACCCAGTACTTC 16 TRBJ2-5 . TRBV7-9
CASSLAGLNYGYTF TGTGCCAGCAGCTTAGCCGGACTGAACTATGGCTACACCTTC 14 TRBJ1-2 . TRBV7-2
CASTKGTFKPNTEAFF TGTGCCAGCACCAAGGGGACATTCAAACCGAACACTGAAGCTTTCTTT 16 TRBJ1-1 . TRBV28
CASGDRTPYEQYF TGTGCCAGCGGGGACAGGACCCCTTATGAGCAGTACTTC 13 TRBJ2-7 TRBD1 TRBV6-5
CASSRVGQETQYF TGTGCCAGCAGCCGGGTGGGCCAAGAGACCCAGTACTTC 13 TRBJ2-5 . TRBV9
CASGPRGGSTGELFF TGTGCTAGTGGCCCCCGCGGGGGGTCCACCGGGGAGCTGTTTTTT 15 TRBJ2-2 TRBD2 TRBV12-5
CASSERELPSYEQYF TGTGCCAGCAGTGAGCGGGAGCTACCGTCCTACGAGCAGTACTTC 15 TRBJ2-7 TRBD2 TRBV6-1
CASSSGTGPPSGANVLTF TGCGCCAGCAGCTCCGGGACAGGTCCCCCATCTGGGGCCAACGTCCTGACTTTC 18 TRBJ2-6 TRBD1 TRBV5-1
CASSGLAGLTDTQYF TGTGCCAGCAGTGGACTAGCGGGTCTCACAGATACGCAGTATTTT 15 TRBJ2-3 TRBD2 TRBV6-6
CASSLLPRGTQYF TGTGCCAGCAGCTTACTCCCTCGAGGTACGCAGTATTTT 13 TRBJ2-3 . TRBV11-2
CASSLRGTGRTEAFF TGTGCCAGCAGCTTGAGGGGAACAGGGCGGACTGAAGCTTTCTTT 15 TRBJ1-1 . TRBV5-4
CASSEDGLAANNEQFF TGTGCCAGCAGTGAAGATGGGCTAGCGGCGAACAATGAGCAGTTCTTC 16 TRBJ2-1 TRBD2 TRBV25-1
CASSQGLGAGGSEQFF TGCGCCAGCAGCCAAGGTCTTGGAGCGGGGGGGAGTGAGCAGTTCTTC 16 TRBJ2-1 TRBD2 TRBV4-1
CAWSEGRENSPLHF TGTGCCTGGAGCGAGGGACGGGAGAATTCACCCCTCCACTTT 14 TRBJ1-6 . TRBV30
CASSLQGADEAFF TGTGCCAGCAGTTTACAGGGGGCGGATGAAGCTTTCTTT 13 TRBJ1-1 TRBD1 TRBV7-2
CASSLQPQHF TGTGCCAGCAGTCTCCAGCCCCAGCATTTT 10 TRBJ1-5 . TRBV28
CASKEAGGMDTQYF TGTGCCAGCAAGGAAGCGGGGGGGATGGATACGCAGTATTTT 14 TRBJ2-3 TRBD2 TRBV28